What follows are 10 T cell receptor beta chains derived from one specimen sequenced in a study of OX40 agonist ivuxolimab in advanced cancers. Receptors were amplified or captured by the immunoSEQ multiplex PCR assay. Entries here come from immuneACCESS through TCRdb and include only in-frame sequences with V and J called. Some clones fail to appear in such tables; in the studies checked, an unresolved V gene covers under half of the shortfall, and the cause of the remainder is unknown. In this sample the table shows roughly 20,000 clones, approximately 87% of which occur a single time. Around a sixth of the sample goes to the ten largest clones. Sequencing was performed on CD4+ or CD8+ T cells sorted from blood, taken in a trial of the OX40 agonist ivuxolimab. These receptors were collected from an adult with an advanced solid tumor such as melanoma, head and neck, liver or kidney cancer.

The chain links TRBV29-1 to TRBJ2-7; TRBD2 is a possible D gene (5 bases). The CDR3 length is 12 residues. V was cut by 5 bases and J by 5 bases, with 13 bases left in between. Germline CDR1 is SQVTM and CDR2 is ANQGSEA. The CDR3 reads CSVIRGINEQYF. The DNA for the CDR3 is TGCAGCGTTATTCGGGGTATCAACGAGCAGTACTTC.

The genes are TRBV12-5 and TRBJ1-1, with D unclear. The CDR3 totals 14 residues. Germline loops: CDR1 LGHNT, CDR2 FRNRAP. Between the trimmed V and J ends, which lost 2 bases and 7 bases, there was a span of 14 bases. CDR3 amino acids: CASGLPPTGIEAFF. CDR3 DNA: TGTGCTAGTGGTTTGCCCCCGACCGGGATTGAAGCTTTCTTT.

The chain is built from TRBV5-4 and TRBJ2-1, with D possibly TRBD1 on 6 matching bases. Germline CDR1 is SGHNT and CDR2 is YYREEE (reference sequence). V lost 0 bases and J 0 bases, leaving 7 bases between the germline ends. The CDR3 length is 15 residues. CDR3 bases: TGTGCCAGCAGCTTGGTGGGGGCCTCCTACAATGAGCAGTTCTTC. It translates to CASSLVGASYNEQFF.

The chain carries TRBV5-1 and TRBJ1-2; D uncertain. CDR1 SGHRS and CDR2 YFSETQ come from the germline V gene. Trimming removed 1 base at V and 3 bases at J, with 7 bases between. CDR3 length equals 13 residues. In DNA form, the CDR3 reads TGCGCCAGCAGCTTGACTTTGGACTATGGCTACACCTTC. It translates to CASSLTLDYGYTF.

This clone was seen only once. The chain is built from TRBV19 and TRBJ2-7; 10 nucleotides agree with TRBD1. The CDR3 has 15 amino acids. J was trimmed by 8 bases and V by 3 bases; bases with no gene match: 10. Germline lookup yields CDR1 LNHDA and CDR2 SQIVND (reference sequence). The DNA of the CDR3 is TGTGCCAGTAGTATGGCTCGGGGACAGGGGCCAAAGCAGTACTTC. Translated: CASSMARGQGPKQYF.

V and J are TRBV6-5 and TRBJ1-5, with 7 nucleotides matching TRBD1. The CDR3 runs to 13 residues. J was trimmed by 7 bases and V by 6 bases; bases with no gene match: 6. From germline, CDR1 is MNHEY and CDR2 SVGAGI. The CDR3 region has the DNA TGTGCCAGCAGCACAGGGGCCGGGCAGCCCCAGCATTTT. It is translated as CASSTGAGQPQHF.

This chain uses TRBV13 with TRBJ2-3, with TRBD2 as a possible D gene (6 bases). This CDR3 is 14 amino acids long. Trimming took 4 bases from V and 3 from J, leaving 11 bases between them. Germline V gene lookup returns CDR1 PRHDT and CDR2 FYEKMQ (reference sequence). As DNA, the CDR3 is TGTGCCAGCAGCTCGCGCCGGGGGACAGATACGCAGTATTTT. Protein sequence: CASSSRRGTDTQYF.

This clone appeared once. The chain employs TRBV5-1 and TRBJ2-7; D remains ambiguous. V was clipped by 1 base and J by 2 bases, with 13 bases between them. From germline, CDR1 is SGHRS and CDR2 YFSETQ. The CDR3 runs 15 residues. CDR3 region: CASSLTLDVTYEQYF. CDR3 nucleotide sequence: TGCGCCAGCAGCTTGACACTTGATGTTACCTACGAGCAGTACTTC.

The chain links TRBV9 to TRBJ2-7; 7 bases map to TRBD2. Germline values: CDR1 SGDLS, CDR2 YYNGEE. The CDR3 has 15 residues. V dropped 3 bases and J dropped 2; count of bases not matched to a gene: 8. Here the CDR3 DNA reads TGTGCCAGCAGCGGAAGTCAGACTAGCCCCTACGAGCAGTACTTC. This translates into CASSGSQTSPYEQYF.

The chain uses TRBV7-3 and TRBJ1-6, with D tentatively TRBD1 (6 bases). CDR1 is SGHTA, CDR2 FQGTGA, per germline. Trimming cost V 6 bases and J 3 bases, with 15 bases left between them. CDR3 length: 16 residues. The CDR3 protein is CASSIQGGDYNSPLHF. The CDR3 nucleotides are TGTGCCAGCAGTATTCAAGGGGGGGACTATAATTCACCCCTCCACTTT.